This T cell receptor beta chain was recovered during a study of beta chain features in type 1 diabetes. In germline, CDR1 is SGHTA, CDR2 FQGTGA. The CDR3 runs 13 residues. After removal of 5 bases from V and 6 bases from J, the junction contained 5 bases not matched to a gene. Expressed TCRB transcripts were sequenced because the isolated RNA had all been reverse transcribed beforehand. This table comes from immunoSEQ multiplex PCR, and its TCRdb copy is limited to in-frame clones, with some not included. The sample has 400,000 to 550,000 clones; around 10% are singletons. This clone came up a few times.

The sample consisted of naive CD4+ T cells from blood. The receptor's source is a woman aged 18-29 years in good health. The gene calls are TRBV7-3 and TRBJ1-2; the match to TRBD1 covers 8 bases. The CDR3 sequence is CASSLDRGDGYTF. As DNA, the CDR3 is TGTGCCAGCAGCCTCGACAGGGGCGATGGCTACACCTTC.